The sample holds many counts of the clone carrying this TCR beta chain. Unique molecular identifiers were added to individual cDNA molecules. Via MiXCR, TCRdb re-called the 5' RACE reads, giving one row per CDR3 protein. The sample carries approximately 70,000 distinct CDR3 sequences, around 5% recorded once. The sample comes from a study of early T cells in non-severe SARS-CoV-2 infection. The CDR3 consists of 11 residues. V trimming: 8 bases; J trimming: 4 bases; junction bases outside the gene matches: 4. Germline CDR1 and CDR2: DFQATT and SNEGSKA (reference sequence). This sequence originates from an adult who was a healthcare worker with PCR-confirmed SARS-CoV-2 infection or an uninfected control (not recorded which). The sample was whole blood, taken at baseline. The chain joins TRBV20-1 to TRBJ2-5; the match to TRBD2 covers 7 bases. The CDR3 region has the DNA TGCAGTACCCCGGGGGGAGAGACCCAGTACTTC. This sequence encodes CSTPGGETQYF.